This T cell receptor (beta chain) originates from a study of T cell responses to AZD1222 COVID-19 vaccine. About this clone itself: Its antigen remains unidentified.

Germline V lookup: CDR1 SGHDN, CDR2 FVKESK. The CDR3 has 21 amino acids. J gave up 5 bases and V 1 base, and 20 bases lay outside the gene matches. Using immunoSEQ multiplex PCR, the repertoire was profiled, and TCRdb retains in-frame clones only, with some absent. Here the sample spans about 140,000 clones, roughly nine tenths being singletons. Findings and caveats of the study: Vaccine-associated CD4 TCRs spanned spike, dominant at 160-218 and 743-854. Two doses of AZD1222 preceded a rise in Spike-specific TCR breadth and depth. Samples come after the peak T cell response, not at day 14. Seropositive AZD1222 recipients at baseline numbered only six or seven.

The source is an adult who received the MenACWY meningococcal vaccine as a control. This specimen was peripheral blood, taken 28 days after the second dose of the MenACWY control vaccine. The V and J genes are TRBV14 and TRBJ2-3, with 11 bases that match TRBD2. Here the CDR3 DNA reads TGTGCCAGCAGCCAAGTGACCGGGGGACTAGCGGCCGCCAGAGGGGGAGATACGCAGTATTTT. Translation: CASSQVTGGLAAARGGDTQYF.